The 30 T cell receptor beta chains below come from one sample, sequenced in a study of blood T cells in healthy people across ages. The second PCR ran about 6 to 12 cycles with a sample-barcoded 5' primer and J-beta primers. MiXCR, applied by TCRdb to the 5' RACE reads, yields one record per CDR3 protein. The top ten hold roughly 6.3% of the sample, which has about 1,400,000 distinct CDR3 sequences, approximately 59% seen once. The sequencing sample was made of blood. These TCRs come from a man aged 18 to 29 in good health.

The chain has TRBV12-3 or TRBV12-4 and TRBJ1-2, with 8 bases aligning to TRBD1. The CDR3 runs to 13 residues. V lost 5 bases, J lost 6 bases, and 5 bases stayed unmatched. The CDR3 protein is CASSPLTGDGYTF. DNA of the CDR3: TGTGCCAGCAGTCCGTTGACAGGGGATGGCTACACCTTC.

This clonotype has only one observation. This chain joins TRBV25-1 and TRBJ2-5; no clear D gene. Per the germline V gene, CDR1 is MGHDK and CDR2 is SYGVNS. V lost 2 bases to trimming and J lost 2 bases, with 15 bases between them. This CDR3 is built from 16 residues. As DNA, the CDR3 is TGTGCCAGCAGTGAACCCCCCATGCTTGGACAAGAGACCCAGTACTTC. It is translated as CASSEPPMLGQETQYF.

The chain recombines TRBV10-3 with TRBJ2-5, with unresolved D. This CDR3 region has 14 residues. Germline V gives CDR1 ENHRY, CDR2 SYGVKD. Deletions cut 5 bases from V and 2 bases from J, with 12 bases between. CDR3: CAISSAPTQETQYF. The CDR3 DNA is TGTGCCATCAGTAGTGCTCCGACTCAAGAGACCCAGTACTTC.

This clonotype showed up just a few times. V gene TRBV20-1 combines with J gene TRBJ1-1, with D tentatively TRBD1 (5 bases). Trimming cost V 2 bases and J 4 bases, with 11 bases left between them. Germline values: CDR1 DFQATT, CDR2 SNEGSKA (reference sequence). The CDR3 totals 13 residues. The CDR3 sequence is CSARFGRATEAFF. CDR3 sequence (DNA): TGCAGTGCTAGATTTGGCAGGGCCACTGAAGCTTTCTTT.

The CDR3 nucleotides are TGTGCCAGCAGCGTAGTAAGACAGATGAACACTGAAGCTTTCTTT. It translates to CASSVVRQMNTEAFF. The V gene is TRBV7-9, the J gene TRBJ1-1, with D possibly being TRBD1 (5 bases). V was clipped by 5 bases and J by 0 bases, with 13 bases between them. CDR3 length: 15 amino acids. The germline gives CDR1 SEHNR, CDR2 FQNEAQ (reference sequence).

The chain recombines TRBV5-1 with TRBJ1-2; possible D gene TRBD1, 5 bases. The germline V and J ends were trimmed by 4 bases and 2 bases, with 12 bases remaining between them. CDR1 is SGHRS, CDR2 YFSETQ, per germline. The CDR3 has 14 amino acids. The CDR3 DNA reads TGCGCCAGCAGCGACCAGGGACGGAACTATGGCTACACCTTC. It encodes CASSDQGRNYGYTF.

This chain joins TRBV5-1 and TRBJ1-1; D is unclear. This CDR3 is 15 amino acids long. Germline V gives CDR1 SGHRS, CDR2 YFSETQ. Trimming took off 4 bases at V and 0 bases at J, with 13 bases between the two ends. DNA of the CDR3: TGCGCCAGCAGCCCCCAAGACGTTGTGAACACTGAAGCTTTCTTT. It is translated as CASSPQDVVNTEAFF. The full variable domain, completed using reference TRBV5-1 and TRBJ1-1, is KAGVTQTPRYLIKTRGQQVTLSCSPISGHRSVSWYQQTPGQGLQFLFEYFSETQRNKGNFPGRFSGRQFSNSRSEMNVSTLELGDSALYLCASSPQDVVNTEAFFGQGTRLTVV.

This clonotype was seen a handful of times. The chain joins TRBV7-9 to TRBJ2-7, with D perhaps being TRBD1 or TRBD2 (5 bases each). This CDR3 is 14 amino acids long. Germline CDR1 reads SEHNR; CDR2 reads FQNEAQ (reference sequence). The V end was cut by 5 bases, the J end by 2 bases, with 13 bases between. The CDR3 nucleotides are TGTGCCAGCAGCCGGCCGGGGCAAGCCTACGAGCAGTACTTC. It translates to CASSRPGQAYEQYF.

The chain recombines TRBV27 with TRBJ1-6; D is unclear. Germline V gene lookup returns CDR1 MNHEY and CDR2 SMNVEV (reference sequence). V lost 3 bases to trimming and J lost 8 bases, with 11 bases between them. This CDR3 comprises 14 residues. CDR3 DNA sequence: TGTGCCAGCAGTTTCGGGGTTCGGGATTCACCCCTCCACTTT. Amino acids: CASSFGVRDSPLHF.

For this clonotype: The junction shows a germline mismatch at one end, possibly a read error. V and J are TRBV20-1 and TRBJ2-5, with TRBD2 matching over 8 bases. This CDR3 comprises 16 residues. Germline assignment: CDR1 DFQATT and CDR2 SNEGSKA (reference sequence). The CDR3 sequence is CNARDSGTRIGETQYF. Written as DNA, the CDR3 is TGCAATGCTAGAGATTCCGGGACTAGAATCGGGGAGACCCAGTACTTC.

This clonotype was seen only a few times. An end of the junction does not agree with germline; a read error may underlie this. The J gene is TRBJ2-3, the V gene TRBV7-2; D is undetermined. CDR1 and CDR2 (germline): SGHTA, FQGNSA. The length of the CDR3 is 16 residues. CDR3 region: CASSLFPPPPTDMQYF. CDR3 in DNA: TGTGCCAGCAGCTTGTTTCCCCCACCTCCAACAGATATGCAGTATTTT.

This clonotype was seen once. This chain links TRBV27 with TRBJ2-7; D is unclear. The V and J ends lost 5 bases and 4 bases respectively, with 9 bases between them. The germline gives CDR1 MNHEY, CDR2 SMNVEV (reference sequence). The CDR3 is made up of 12 amino acids. The DNA of the CDR3 is TGTGCCAGCAGTCGTAATAATTACGAGCAGTACTTC. It translates to CASSRNNYEQYF.

V gene TRBV4-1 combines with J gene TRBJ2-5, with D tentatively TRBD1 or TRBD2 (5 bases each). V was shortened by 4 bases and J by 5 bases, with 14 bases between the two germline ends. The CDR3 spans 14 residues. Germline V lookup: CDR1 MGHRA, CDR2 YSYEKL. The CDR3 DNA reads TGCGCCAGCAGCCCCCAGGGACGAGGCGAGACCCAGTACTTC. Translation: CASSPQGRGETQYF.

The CDR3 region is CASSQEPLTGPWDNEQFF. CDR3 DNA: TGCGCCAGCAGCCAAGAACCTTTGACGGGCCCTTGGGACAATGAGCAGTTCTTC. The chain has TRBV4-3 and TRBJ2-1; D remains unclear. Trimming took off 0 bases at V and 5 bases at J, with 20 bases between the two ends. Germline CDR1 is LGHNA and CDR2 is YSLEER. The CDR3 covers 18 residues.

The chain carries TRBV4-1 and TRBJ2-1; the D is unclear. V was pared by 4 bases and J by 8 bases, with 9 bases between. Germline V CDR1 and CDR2: MGHRA, YSYEKL. The CDR3 has 12 residues. CDR3 sequence reads: CASSLYGDEQFF. CDR3 sequence (DNA): TGCGCCAGCAGCCTCTATGGGGATGAGCAGTTCTTC.

The chain recombines TRBV20-1 with TRBJ1-6; the match to TRBD1 covers 11 bases. CDR3 length: 16 residues. V lost 6 bases and J lost 2; bases outside the gene matches: 6. Germline assignment: CDR1 DFQATT and CDR2 SNEGSKA (reference sequence). The DNA of the CDR3 is TGCAGTGCCCACCGGGACAGGGGGACCTATAATTCACCCCTCCACTTT. Amino acids: CSAHRDRGTYNSPLHF.

The chain joins TRBV20-1 to TRBJ2-7, with D possibly being TRBD1 (6 bases). The CDR3 is 13 amino acids. Per the germline V gene, CDR1 is DFQATT and CDR2 is SNEGSKA (reference sequence). Trimming stripped 5 bases from V and 2 bases from J, with 13 bases between. The CDR3 DNA is TGCAGTGCTGCTGAAGGGGGTGCCTACGAGCAGTACTTC. Translated, it gives CSAAEGGAYEQYF.

This clonotype appeared a few times. The V call is TRBV20-1, the J call TRBJ2-1; D could derive from TRBD1 or TRBD2 (6 bases each). The germline CDR1 and CDR2 sequences are DFQATT and SNEGSKA (reference sequence). V was shortened by 5 bases and J by 8 bases, with 28 bases between the two germline ends. There are 17 residues in the CDR3. CDR3 sequence reads: CSASSFFRGESGDEQFF. CDR3 in DNA: TGCAGTGCTTCATCGTTCTTTAGGGGGGAGAGCGGCGATGAGCAGTTCTTC.

V is TRBV28 and J is TRBJ1-2; 7 positions match TRBD1. Germline assignment: CDR1 MDHEN and CDR2 SYDVKM. J was trimmed by 1 base and V by 6 bases; bases with no gene match: 14. The CDR3 has 17 residues. CDR3 in DNA: TGTGCCAGCAGCTCCTCTGCCCCCGGGACAGATAACTATGGCTACACCTTC. Protein sequence: CASSSSAPGTDNYGYTF.

The genes are TRBV9 and TRBJ2-7; the match to TRBD1 covers 7 bases. CDR3 length: 16 residues. Germline V CDR1 and CDR2: SGDLS, YYNGEE. Trimming cost V 0 bases and J 1 base; bases outside gene matches: 7. The CDR3 loop reads CASSVGWDSVSYEQYF. The CDR3 nucleotides are TGTGCCAGCAGCGTAGGGTGGGACAGCGTGTCCTACGAGCAGTACTTC. Full variable domain (missing parts from reference TRBV9 and TRBJ2-7): DSGVTQTPKHLITATGQRVTLRCSPRSGDLSVYWYQQSLDQGLQFLIQYYNGEERAKGNILERFSAQQFPDLHSELNLSSLELGDSALYFCASSVGWDSVSYEQYFGPGTRLTVT.

J is TRBJ2-2 and V is TRBV29-1; TRBD1 might be the D (6 bases). Germline V gene data show CDR1 as SQVTM and CDR2 as ANQGSEA. Between the trimmed V and J ends, which lost 6 bases and 1 base, there was a span of 12 bases. This CDR3 has 14 amino acids. CDR3 residues: CSVLDRMNTGELFF. CDR3 nucleotide sequence: TGCAGCGTCCTCGACAGGATGAACACCGGGGAGCTGTTTTTT.

This clonotype came up many times. The CDR3 region is CASSLEGPETQYF. CDR3 coding DNA: TGTGCCAGCAGTTTGGAGGGTCCAGAGACCCAGTACTTC. This chain links TRBV28 with TRBJ2-5; possibly TRBD2 for D (6 bases). In germline, CDR1 is MDHEN, CDR2 SYDVKM. Between the trimmed V and J ends, which lost 3 bases and 4 bases, there was a span of 9 bases. The CDR3 sequence is 13 residues long.

The chain is built from TRBV29-1 and TRBJ2-3; tentatively, D is TRBD2 (6 bases). Germline loops: CDR1 SQVTM, CDR2 ANQGSEA. Trimming cost V 6 bases and J 4 bases, with 11 bases left between them. CDR3 length: 12 amino acids. The CDR3 loop is CSVGDLSDTQYF. The CDR3 DNA follows: TGCAGCGTCGGGGACTTATCAGATACGCAGTATTTT.

This clonotype was observed a handful of times. V usage is TRBV4-3 and J usage is TRBJ1-1, with D hard to call. V lost 0 bases and J lost 4, with 12 bases in between. The germline V gene encodes CDR1 LGHNA and CDR2 YSLEER. CDR3 size: 15 residues. The CDR3 loop is CASSQEGNLGTEAFF. CDR3 in DNA: TGCGCCAGCAGCCAAGAAGGGAATCTGGGCACTGAAGCTTTCTTT.

The V and J genes are TRBV6-5 and TRBJ1-6, with TRBD1 as a possible D gene (6 bases). There are 12 residues in the CDR3. The V gene lost 7 bases and the J gene lost 10 bases, with 11 bases spanning the gap. CDR1 MNHEY and CDR2 SVGAGI come from the germline V gene. CDR3 residues: CASTGRGSPLHF. CDR3 sequence (DNA): TGTGCCAGCACGGGCAGGGGATCACCCCTCCACTTT.

The rearrangement uses TRBV21-1 and TRBJ1-1; the table's D call TRBD1 went unverified against the DNA. TRBV21-1 is listed as a pseudogene. The CDR3 length is 14 residues. CDR3 amino acids: CASSKGGDATEAFF. The CDR3 region has the DNA TGTGCCAGCAGCAAGGGTGGGGACGCCACTGAAGCTTTCTTT.

This rearrangement joins TRBV12-3 or TRBV12-4 to TRBJ2-1; D remains ambiguous. CDR3 length equals 11 residues. Trimming left V 8 bases short and J 8 bases short, with 10 bases between. The CDR3 DNA reads TGTGCCAGCCAATCTTTTTATGAGCAGTTCTTC. Its protein product is CASQSFYEQFF.

The chain is built from TRBV5-1 and TRBJ2-1; D is ambiguous. The CDR3 contains 16 residues. Trimming removed 1 base at V and 10 bases at J, with 21 bases between. Germline-derived CDR1 and CDR2 are SGHRS and YFSETQ. CDR3 nucleotides: TGCGCCAGCAGCTTGCTAGGCATATATGCCGGCTACGAGCAGTTCTTC. This codes for CASSLLGIYAGYEQFF. The full variable domain, its missing parts supplied by reference TRBV5-1 and TRBJ2-1, is KAGVTQTPRYLIKTRGQQVTLSCSPISGHRSVSWYQQTPGQGLQFLFEYFSETQRNKGNFPGRFSGRQFSNSRSEMNVSTLELGDSALYLCASSLLGIYAGYEQFFGPGTRLTVL.

V and J are TRBV10-3 and TRBJ2-3; D not resolved. CDR3 length: 13 amino acids. Deletions cut 6 bases from V and 0 bases from J, with 7 bases between. Germline CDR1 reads ENHRY; CDR2 reads SYGVKD. CDR3 protein: CAISPDSTDTQYF. The CDR3 DNA follows: TGTGCCATCAGCCCGGACAGCACAGATACGCAGTATTTT.

The chain recombines TRBV6-1 with TRBJ1-6, with TRBD1 as a possible D gene (5 bases). The CDR3 consists of 14 residues. Trimming stripped 3 bases from V and 9 bases from J, with 12 bases between. CDR1 and CDR2 (germline): MNHNS, SASEGT. CDR3 in amino acids: CASSEGTTTSPLHF. The CDR3 DNA is TGTGCCAGCAGTGAGGGGACCACAACTTCACCCCTCCACTTT.